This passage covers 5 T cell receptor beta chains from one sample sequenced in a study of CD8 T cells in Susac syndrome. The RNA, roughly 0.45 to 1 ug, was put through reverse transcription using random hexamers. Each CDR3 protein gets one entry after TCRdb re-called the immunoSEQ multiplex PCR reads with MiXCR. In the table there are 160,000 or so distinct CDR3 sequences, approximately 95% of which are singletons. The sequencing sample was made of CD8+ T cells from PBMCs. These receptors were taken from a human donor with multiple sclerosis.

The DNA of the CDR3 is TGTGCCAGCAGCCACAGGCGTTTGAACACTGAAGCTTTCTTT. This gives the protein CASSHRRLNTEAFF. The chain links TRBV12-3 or TRBV12-4 to TRBJ1-1; a weak D match, TRBD1 (5 bases). The CDR3 is 14 residues long. The V end lost 6 bases, the J end lost 0 bases, and 11 bases lay between the germline ends.

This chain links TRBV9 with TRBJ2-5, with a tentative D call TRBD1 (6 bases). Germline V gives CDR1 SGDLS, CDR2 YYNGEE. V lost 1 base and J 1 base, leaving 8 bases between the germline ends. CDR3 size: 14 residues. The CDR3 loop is CASSVQGGQETQYF. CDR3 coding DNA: TGTGCCAGCAGCGTACAAGGGGGCCAAGAGACCCAGTACTTC.

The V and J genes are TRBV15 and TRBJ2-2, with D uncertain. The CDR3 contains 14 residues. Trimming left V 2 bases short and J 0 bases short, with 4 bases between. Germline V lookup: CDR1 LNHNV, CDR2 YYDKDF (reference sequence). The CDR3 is CATSRRANTGELFF. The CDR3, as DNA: TGTGCCACCAGCAGACGTGCGAACACCGGGGAGCTGTTTTTT.

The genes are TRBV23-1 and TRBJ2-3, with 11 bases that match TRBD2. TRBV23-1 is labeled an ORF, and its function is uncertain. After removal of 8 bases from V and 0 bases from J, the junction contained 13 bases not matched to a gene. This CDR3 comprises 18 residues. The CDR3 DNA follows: TGCGCCAGCGAGGGACCGGGACTAGCGGACGATAGCACAGATACGCAGTATTTT. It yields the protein CASEGPGLADDSTDTQYF.

The DNA for the CDR3 is TGTGCCAGCAGCCAGATAGCTCAATGGGGCTACACCTTC. Translation gives CASSQIAQWGYTF. The V and J genes are TRBV14 and TRBJ1-2; D gene unclear. This CDR3 has 13 amino acids. The germline V gene encodes CDR1 SGHDN and CDR2 FVKESK. Trimming pared 3 bases from V and 8 bases from J, leaving 13 bases between.